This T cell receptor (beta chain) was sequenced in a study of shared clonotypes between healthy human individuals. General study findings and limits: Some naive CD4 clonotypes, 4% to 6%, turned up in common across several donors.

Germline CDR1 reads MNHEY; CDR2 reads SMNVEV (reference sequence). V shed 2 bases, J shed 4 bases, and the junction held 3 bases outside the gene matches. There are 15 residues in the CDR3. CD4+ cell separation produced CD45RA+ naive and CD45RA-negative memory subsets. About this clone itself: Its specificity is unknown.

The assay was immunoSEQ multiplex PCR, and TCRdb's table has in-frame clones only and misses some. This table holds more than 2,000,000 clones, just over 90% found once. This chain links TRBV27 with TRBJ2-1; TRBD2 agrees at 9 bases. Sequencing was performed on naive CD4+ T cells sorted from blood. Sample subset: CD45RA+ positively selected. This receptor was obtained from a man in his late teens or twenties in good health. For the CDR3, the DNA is TGTGCCAGCAGTTTAAGTAGCGGGAGATACAATGAGCAGTTCTTC. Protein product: CASSLSSGRYNEQFF.